Below are 14 T cell receptor beta chains sequenced from a single sample in a study of shared clonotypes between healthy human individuals. This table comes from immunoSEQ multiplex PCR, and its TCRdb copy is limited to in-frame clones, with some not included. The sample contains millions of clones, approximately 95% of which appear only once. CD45RO negativity and positive selection for CCR7 defined naive CD8 cells, a population that excluded terminally differentiated effector memory CD45RA+ cells. Sequencing input: naive CD8+ T cells sorted from blood. The source of these receptors is a man aged 18 to 35 in good health.

The gene calls are TRBV21-1 and TRBJ2-7; TRBD1, the D gene given by the table, was not confirmed from the DNA. TRBV21-1 is given as a pseudogene. The CDR3 loop spans 15 amino acids. CDR3 sequence: CASSKEARGTYEQYF. The CDR3 nucleotides are TGTGCCAGCAGCAAAGAGGCGAGGGGGACCTACGAGCAGTACTTC.

The chain has TRBV5-1 and TRBJ1-1, with D possibly TRBD1 on 6 matching bases. The V end lost 1 base, the J end lost 4 bases, and 17 bases lay between the germline ends. The CDR3 totals 16 residues. Germline V gene data show CDR1 as SGHRS and CDR2 as YFSETQ. The chain's CDR3 is CASSLSPGGSSTEAFF. The CDR3 nucleotides are TGCGCCAGCAGCTTGAGCCCGGGGGGCTCGAGCACTGAAGCTTTCTTT.

This sequence joins TRBV27 and TRBJ2-7; no clear D gene. The CDR3 is 15 residues long. Looked up from germline, CDR1 is MNHEY and CDR2 is SMNVEV (reference sequence). Trimming removed 3 bases from V and 0 bases from J, with 12 bases in between. CDR3 amino acids: CASSFVGSSSYEQYF. CDR3 DNA sequence: TGTGCCAGCAGTTTTGTGGGGTCAAGCTCCTACGAGCAGTACTTC.

The genes are TRBV7-9 and TRBJ2-7; TRBD1 might be the D (5 bases). Trimming stripped 5 bases from V and 2 bases from J, with 10 bases between. There are 13 residues in the CDR3. Germline V gene data show CDR1 as SEHNR and CDR2 as FQNEAQ (reference sequence). CDR3 protein: CASSPRATYEQYF. CDR3 nucleotide sequence: TGTGCCAGCAGCCCCAGGGCGACCTACGAGCAGTACTTC.

The chain links TRBV5-6 to TRBJ1-2, with a possible D match to TRBD1 (6 bases). The V gene lost 2 bases and the J gene lost 4 bases, with 15 bases spanning the gap. The CDR3 sequence is 15 residues long. Germline CDR1 SGHDT, CDR2 YYEEEE. This CDR3 reads CASSFGQGISYGYTF. Here the CDR3 DNA reads TGTGCCAGCAGCTTTGGCCAGGGGATAAGCTATGGCTACACCTTC.

Regarding this clone: This sample includes further DNA sequences coding for the same CDR3. The CDR3 DNA reads as TGTGCCAGCAGCGTAGGAGGACAAGGCTACGAGCAGTACTTC. Protein: CASSVGGQGYEQYF. The chain couples TRBV9 to TRBJ2-7, with D possibly matching TRBD1 (5 bases). V was clipped by 0 bases and J by 3 bases, with 10 bases between them. CDR3 size: 14 residues. The germline V gene has CDR1 SGDLS and CDR2 YYNGEE.

With regard to this clone: Other nucleotide sequences in the sample specify the same CDR3. This chain connects TRBV4-1 to TRBJ2-3, with D hard to call. V shed 4 bases and J shed 2 bases, with 10 bases lying between them. The CDR3 is 14 amino acids. The germline V gene encodes CDR1 MGHRA and CDR2 YSYEKL. CDR3 loop: CASSPGLVTDTQYF. Here the CDR3 DNA reads TGCGCCAGCAGCCCCGGGCTAGTCACAGATACGCAGTATTTT.

As to this clone: Possible read error: a much larger clone is one base away. Different DNA sequences within this sample yield the same CDR3. V is TRBV13 and J is TRBJ2-7; TRBD1 aligns across 9 bases. The junction had 5 bases not matched to a gene; V was cut back by 5 bases and J by 3 bases. CDR1 and CDR2 from the germline V gene are PRHDT and FYEKMQ (reference sequence). The CDR3 extends over 14 amino acids. The CDR3: CASSPGTGSYEQYF. In nucleotides, the CDR3 is TGTGCCAGCAGCCCCGGGACAGGGAGCTACGAGCAGTACTTC.

This clone was observed a handful of times. The chain links TRBV30 to TRBJ2-2, with D uncertain. The V end lost 0 bases, the J end lost 1 base, and 9 bases lay between the germline ends. Germline V lookup: CDR1 GTSNPN, CDR2 SVGIG (reference sequence). This CDR3 spans 15 amino acids. The CDR3 region is CAWSVPSLNTGELFF. The CDR3 DNA sequence: TGTGCCTGGAGTGTACCCTCATTGAACACCGGGGAGCTGTTTTTT.

This chain joins TRBV27 and TRBJ2-1; the match to TRBD1 covers 7 bases. The CDR3 is 14 residues long. V was pared by 2 bases and J by 9 bases, with 7 bases of the junction left unmatched. From germline, CDR1 is MNHEY and CDR2 SMNVEV (reference sequence). This chain's CDR3 is CASSLNPAGGEQFF. CDR3 nucleotide sequence: TGTGCCAGCAGTTTAAATCCCGCAGGGGGTGAGCAGTTCTTC.

CDR3: CATIRDDTEAFF. CDR3 coding DNA: TGTGCCACCATAAGGGACGACACTGAAGCTTTCTTT. The chain combines TRBV21-1 with TRBJ1-1. TRBV21-1 is a listed pseudogene. This CDR3 has 12 residues.

For this clone: This same CDR3 is encoded by further DNA sequences in the sample. V gene TRBV7-8 combines with J gene TRBJ2-1; 11 bases fit TRBD2. The CDR3 spans 16 residues. Germline CDR1 and CDR2: SGHVS and FQNEAQ. J lost 3 bases, V lost 3 bases, and 4 bases had no gene match. The CDR3 reads CASSLDLAGGYNEQFF. The CDR3 DNA sequence: TGTGCCAGCAGCTTGGATCTAGCGGGGGGCTACAATGAGCAGTTCTTC.

The CDR3 nucleotides read TGTGCCAGTAATGACGGTGCTAACTATGGCTACACCTTC. This encodes CASNDGANYGYTF. The V and J genes are TRBV19 and TRBJ1-2, with D unresolved. Germline CDR1 and CDR2: LNHDA and SQIVND (reference sequence). The V gene lost 7 bases and the J gene lost 0 bases, with 9 bases spanning the gap. This CDR3 region has 13 residues.

The CDR3 nucleotides are TGTGCCAGCAGCCCTCCCCGGACAGGGAGAAAGTTTAGCTATGGCTACACCTTC. It codes for CASSPPRTGRKFSYGYTF. The chain couples TRBV11-3 to TRBJ1-2, with 8 bases fitting TRBD1. The CDR3 runs 18 residues. The J segment lost 4 bases and the V segment lost 5 bases, leaving 18 bases of the junction unmatched. Germline CDR1 SGHNT, CDR2 YENEEA.